Following are 17 T cell receptor beta chains from one sample sequenced in a study of STAT5B mutations in CD4+ large granular lymphocyte leukemia. The assay was immunoSEQ multiplex PCR, and TCRdb's table has in-frame clones only and misses some. The data contain 30,000 to 40,000 clones, 70% to 90% of them seen just once; the ten biggest clones take up roughly 0.98%. Source material: CD4+ T cells from blood buffy coats. These receptors all stem from a human donor in good health.

A few counts support this clone. V is TRBV5-1 and J is TRBJ2-7; D is possibly TRBD2 (5 bases). The CDR3 consists of 15 residues. Germline lookup yields CDR1 SGHRS and CDR2 YFSETQ. The ends were cut back, 4 bases at V and 4 bases at J, with 18 bases in the middle. CDR3 sequence: CASSSRAGISYEQYF. CDR3 DNA sequence: TGCGCCAGCAGCAGCCGGGCCGGGATTTCATACGAGCAGTACTTC.

This clone was counted between two and nine times. This chain joins TRBV5-1 and TRBJ1-2; D uncertain. Germline lookup yields CDR1 SGHRS and CDR2 YFSETQ. V gave up 0 bases and J gave up 8 bases, with 11 bases separating them. This CDR3 is built from 13 residues. The CDR3 DNA reads TGCGCCAGCAGCTTGGTAGCCACGGGGGGCTACACCTTC. Amino acid sequence: CASSLVATGGYTF. Complete variable domain (other parts from reference TRBV5-1 and TRBJ1-2): KAGVTQTPRYLIKTRGQQVTLSCSPISGHRSVSWYQQTPGQGLQFLFEYFSETQRNKGNFPGRFSGRQFSNSRSEMNVSTLELGDSALYLCASSLVATGGYTFGSGTRLTVV.

The chain is built from TRBV7-9 and TRBJ1-1; possibly TRBD1 for D (5 bases). The CDR3 is made up of 13 amino acids. The V and J ends lost 5 bases and 6 bases respectively, with 13 bases between them. Germline CDR1 reads SEHNR; CDR2 reads FQNEAQ (reference sequence). CDR3 loop: CASSPRWGPEAFF. The CDR3 bases are TGTGCCAGCAGCCCCCGCTGGGGACCTGAAGCTTTCTTT.

The chain carries TRBV30 and TRBJ2-5; D unresolved. Germline CDR1 GTSNPN, CDR2 SVGIG (reference sequence). The CDR3 runs to 14 residues. Trimming cost V 0 bases and J 1 base, with 9 bases left between them. Here the CDR3 reads CAWSVGSLQETQYF. CDR3 sequence (DNA): TGTGCCTGGAGTGTGGGCAGCCTCCAAGAGACCCAGTACTTC.

V gene TRBV5-1 combines with J gene TRBJ2-1, with TRBD1 identical over 9 bases. CDR3 size: 12 residues. Germline lookup yields CDR1 SGHRS and CDR2 YFSETQ. V was pared by 5 bases and J by 9 bases, with 3 bases of the junction left unmatched. CDR3 nucleotides: TGCGCCAGCAGATTGACAGGGGGTGAGCAGTTCTTC. Translating it yields CASRLTGGEQFF.

The chain employs TRBV10-3 and TRBJ2-5; 16 bases align to TRBD2. CDR3 size: 16 residues. The J segment lost 3 bases and the V segment lost 6 bases, leaving 4 bases of the junction unmatched. Per germline, CDR1 ENHRY and CDR2 SYGVKD. The CDR3: CAIRAGTSGGEETQYF. The CDR3 coding sequence is TGTGCCATCAGGGCCGGGACTAGCGGGGGGGAAGAGACCCAGTACTTC.

The genes are TRBV7-2 and TRBJ1-1, with a possible D match to TRBD1 (5 bases). CDR3 length equals 13 residues. Trimming shortened V by 5 bases and J by 5 bases, and 12 bases separated the two germline ends. Germline V CDR1 and CDR2: SGHTA, FQGNSA. The CDR3 DNA reads TGTGCCAGCAGCACGCCTCAGGGAACTGAAGCTTTCTTT. This translates into CASSTPQGTEAFF.

The rearrangement joins TRBV7-9 to TRBJ2-7; 7 bases are shared with TRBD2. Germline V CDR1 and CDR2: SEHNR, FQNEAQ (reference sequence). Germline trimming cut 1 base from V and 1 base from J; bases unmatched to any gene: 1. The CDR3 spans 14 residues. The CDR3 protein is CASSLVGGSYEQYF. DNA for the CDR3: TGTGCCAGCAGCTTAGTGGGGGGGTCCTACGAGCAGTACTTC.

The V call is TRBV18, the J call TRBJ2-5; TRBD1 or TRBD2 may be the D gene (5 bases each). The V end was cut by 3 bases, the J end by 3 bases, with 14 bases between. This CDR3 region has 15 residues. Looked up from germline, CDR1 is KGHSH and CDR2 is LQKENI. The CDR3 nucleotides read TGTGCCAGCTCACCCCAGGGACGGGCCAAAGAGACCCAGTACTTC. It translates to CASSPQGRAKETQYF.

The rearrangement links TRBV29-1 to TRBJ2-5; 10 nucleotides align to TRBD1. CDR3 length equals 13 residues. CDR1 SQVTM and CDR2 ANQGSEA come from the germline V gene. Trimming cost V 4 bases and J 5 bases; bases outside gene matches: 4. The CDR3 region has the DNA TGCAGCGTTGGACAGGGGGCTTGGGAGACCCAGTACTTC. Protein: CSVGQGAWETQYF.

This chain links TRBV11-2 with TRBJ1-2, with D possibly matching TRBD1 (5 bases). Germline CDR1 is SGHAT and CDR2 is FQNNGV. Trimming took 5 bases from V and 2 from J, leaving 15 bases between them. The CDR3 consists of 15 residues. CDR3 DNA: TGTGCCAGCAGCCCGCTGGCAGGGCCGAACTATGGCTACACCTTC. This codes for CASSPLAGPNYGYTF.

The genes are TRBV5-6 and TRBJ1-5; D call uncertain. V was pared by 0 bases and J by 2 bases, with 0 bases between. Germline lookup yields CDR1 SGHDT and CDR2 YYEEEE. This CDR3 has 12 residues. The CDR3 sequence: CASSLGNQPQHF. The CDR3 region has the DNA TGTGCCAGCAGCTTGGGCAATCAGCCCCAGCATTTT.

V is TRBV5-1 and J is TRBJ1-1, with TRBD1 as a possible D gene (5 bases). CDR3 length: 14 amino acids. V shed 2 bases and J shed 3 bases, with 11 bases lying between them. Germline V CDR1 and CDR2: SGHRS, YFSETQ. CDR3 in DNA: TGCGCCAGCAGCTTCGGACAAGAGGACACTGAAGCTTTCTTT. Its translation: CASSFGQEDTEAFF.

This sequence joins TRBV7-9 and TRBJ2-7; TRBD1 agrees at 7 bases. CDR1 SEHNR and CDR2 FQNEAQ come from the germline V gene (reference sequence). CDR3 size: 12 residues. With V trimmed by 5 bases and J by 6 bases, 4 bases remained unmatched. CDR3 in DNA: TGTGCCAGCAGCGAACAGGGGATCGAGCAGTACTTC. It encodes CASSEQGIEQYF.

This chain links TRBV19 with TRBJ2-1; 10 bases are a match to TRBD2. Germline CDR1 is LNHDA and CDR2 is SQIVND (reference sequence). This CDR3 has 15 amino acids. V dropped 2 bases and J dropped 4; count of bases not matched to a gene: 2. The CDR3 coding sequence is TGTGCCAGTAGTATAACTAGCGGGACTTACAATGAGCAGTTCTTC. Translating gives CASSITSGTYNEQFF. Based on the CDR3 plus reference TRBV19 and TRBJ2-1, the full variable domain is DGGITQSPKYLFRKEGQNVTLSCEQNLNHDAMYWYRQDPGQGLRLIYYSQIVNDFQKGDIAEGYSVSREKKESFPLTVTSAQKNPTAFYLCASSITSGTYNEQFFGPGTRLTVL.

The V call is TRBV5-5, the J call TRBJ1-2; D possibly corresponds to TRBD1 (5 bases). Per the germline V gene, CDR1 is SGHKS and CDR2 is YYEKEE (reference sequence). The CDR3 covers 13 residues. Deletions cut 2 bases from V and 8 bases from J, with 13 bases between. CDR3 protein: CASSLGLGDGYTF. The CDR3 DNA is TGTGCCAGCAGCTTAGGGTTGGGGGACGGCTACACCTTC.

V usage is TRBV29-1 and J usage is TRBJ1-1; unclear D gene. Germline lookup yields CDR1 SQVTM and CDR2 ANQGSEA. The CDR3 loop spans 14 amino acids. Between the trimmed V and J ends, which lost 3 bases and 4 bases, there was a span of 15 bases. The CDR3 nucleotides are TGCAGCGTTGAGGCCGCCCTTGGAGGCACTGAAGCTTTCTTT. It translates to CSVEAALGGTEAFF.